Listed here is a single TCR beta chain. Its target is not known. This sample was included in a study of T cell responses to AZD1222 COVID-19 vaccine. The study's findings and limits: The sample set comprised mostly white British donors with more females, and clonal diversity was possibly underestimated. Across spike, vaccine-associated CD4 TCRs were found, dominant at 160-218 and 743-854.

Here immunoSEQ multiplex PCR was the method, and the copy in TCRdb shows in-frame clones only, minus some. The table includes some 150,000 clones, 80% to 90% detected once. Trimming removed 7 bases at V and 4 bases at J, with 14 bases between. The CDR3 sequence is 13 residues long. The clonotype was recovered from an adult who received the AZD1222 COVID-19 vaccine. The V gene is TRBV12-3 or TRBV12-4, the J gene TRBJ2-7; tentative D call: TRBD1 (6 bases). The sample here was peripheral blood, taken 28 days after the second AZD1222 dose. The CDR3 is CASTSGVGYEQYF. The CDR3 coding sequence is TGTGCCAGCACCTCAGGGGTCGGGTACGAGCAGTACTTC.